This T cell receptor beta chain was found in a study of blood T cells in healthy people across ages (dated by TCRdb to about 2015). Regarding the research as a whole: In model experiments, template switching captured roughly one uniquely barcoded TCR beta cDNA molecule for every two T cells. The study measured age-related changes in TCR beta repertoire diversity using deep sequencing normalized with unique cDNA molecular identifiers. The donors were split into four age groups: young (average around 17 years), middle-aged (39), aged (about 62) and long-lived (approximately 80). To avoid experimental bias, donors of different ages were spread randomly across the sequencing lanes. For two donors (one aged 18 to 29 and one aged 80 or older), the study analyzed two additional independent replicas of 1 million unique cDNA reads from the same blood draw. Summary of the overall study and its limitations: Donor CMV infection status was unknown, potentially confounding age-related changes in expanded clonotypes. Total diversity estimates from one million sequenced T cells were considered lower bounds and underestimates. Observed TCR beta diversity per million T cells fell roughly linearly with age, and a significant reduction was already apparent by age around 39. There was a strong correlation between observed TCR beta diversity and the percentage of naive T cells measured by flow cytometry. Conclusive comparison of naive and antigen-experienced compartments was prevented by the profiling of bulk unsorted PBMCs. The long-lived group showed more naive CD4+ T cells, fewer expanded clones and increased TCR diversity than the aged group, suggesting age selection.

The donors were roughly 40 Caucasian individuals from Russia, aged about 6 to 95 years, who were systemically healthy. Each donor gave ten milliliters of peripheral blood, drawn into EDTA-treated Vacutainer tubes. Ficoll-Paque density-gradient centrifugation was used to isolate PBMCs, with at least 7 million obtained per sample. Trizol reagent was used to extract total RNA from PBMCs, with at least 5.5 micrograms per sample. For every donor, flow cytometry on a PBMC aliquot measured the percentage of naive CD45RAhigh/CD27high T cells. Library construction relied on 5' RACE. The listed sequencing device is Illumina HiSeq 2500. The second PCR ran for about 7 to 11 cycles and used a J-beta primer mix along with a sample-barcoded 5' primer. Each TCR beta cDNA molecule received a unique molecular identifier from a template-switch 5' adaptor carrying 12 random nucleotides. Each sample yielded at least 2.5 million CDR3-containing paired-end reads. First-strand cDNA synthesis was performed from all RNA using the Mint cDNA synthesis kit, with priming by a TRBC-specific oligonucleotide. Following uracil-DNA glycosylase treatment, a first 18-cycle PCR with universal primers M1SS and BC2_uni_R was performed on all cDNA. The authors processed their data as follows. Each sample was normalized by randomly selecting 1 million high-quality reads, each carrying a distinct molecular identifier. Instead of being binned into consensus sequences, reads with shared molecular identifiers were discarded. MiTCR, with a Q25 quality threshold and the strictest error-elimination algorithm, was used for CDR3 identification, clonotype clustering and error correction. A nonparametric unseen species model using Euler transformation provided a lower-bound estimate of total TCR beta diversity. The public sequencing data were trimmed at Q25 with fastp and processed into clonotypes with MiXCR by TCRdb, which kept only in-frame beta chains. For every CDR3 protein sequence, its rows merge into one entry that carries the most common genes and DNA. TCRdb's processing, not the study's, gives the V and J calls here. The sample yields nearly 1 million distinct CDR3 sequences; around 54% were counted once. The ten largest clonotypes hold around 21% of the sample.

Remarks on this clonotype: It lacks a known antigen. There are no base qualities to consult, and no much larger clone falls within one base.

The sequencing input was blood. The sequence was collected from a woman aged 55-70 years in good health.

The DNA reads as follows: TGTGCCAGCAGACAACAGGGGGCCGGAGGCTACACCTTC. This encodes CASRQQGAGGYTF. The chain couples TRBV3-1 to TRBJ1-2; 9 central bases correspond to TRBD1. The junction shows trimming of 6 bases on V and 8 bases on J, and the gene matches do not reach 7 bases of it. In the germline V gene (reference sequence), CDR1 corresponds to LGHDT and CDR2 to YNNKEL. The CDR3, cysteine through phenylalanine, is 13 amino acids long. Here the CDR3 DNA is all that survives: 39 bases in frame from base 1. Reference TRBV3-1 and TRBJ1-2 genes cover what lies past the CDR3, so the full variable domain is DTAVSQTPKYLVTQMGNDKSIKCEQNLGHDTMYWYKQDSKKFLKIMFSYNNKELIINETVPNRFSPKSPDKAHLNLHINSLELGDSAVYFCASRQQGAGGYTFGSGTRLTVV.